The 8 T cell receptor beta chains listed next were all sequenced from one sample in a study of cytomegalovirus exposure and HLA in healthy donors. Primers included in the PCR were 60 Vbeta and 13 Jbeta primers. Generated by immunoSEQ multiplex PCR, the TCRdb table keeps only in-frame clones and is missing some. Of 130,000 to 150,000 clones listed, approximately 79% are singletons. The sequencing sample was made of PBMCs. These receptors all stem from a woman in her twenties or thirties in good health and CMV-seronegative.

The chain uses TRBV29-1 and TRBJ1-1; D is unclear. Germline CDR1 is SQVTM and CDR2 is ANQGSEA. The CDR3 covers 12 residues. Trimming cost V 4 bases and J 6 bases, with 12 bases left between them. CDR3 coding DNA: TGCAGCGTTGTTTTGCGGGTGGCTGAAGCTTTCTTT. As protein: CSVVLRVAEAFF. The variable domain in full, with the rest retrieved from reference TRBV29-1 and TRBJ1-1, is SAVISQKPSRDICQRGTSLTIQCQVDSQVTMMFWYRQQPGQSLTLIATANQGSEATYESGFVIDKFPISRPNLTFSTLTVSNMSPEDSSIYLCSVVLRVAEAFFGQGTRLTVV.

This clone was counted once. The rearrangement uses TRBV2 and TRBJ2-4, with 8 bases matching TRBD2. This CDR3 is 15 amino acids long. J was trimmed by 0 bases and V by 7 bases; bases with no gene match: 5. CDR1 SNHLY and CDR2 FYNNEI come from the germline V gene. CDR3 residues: CASTGGALAKNIQYF. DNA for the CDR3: TGTGCCAGCACGGGGGGGGCTCTAGCCAAAAACATTCAGTACTTC.

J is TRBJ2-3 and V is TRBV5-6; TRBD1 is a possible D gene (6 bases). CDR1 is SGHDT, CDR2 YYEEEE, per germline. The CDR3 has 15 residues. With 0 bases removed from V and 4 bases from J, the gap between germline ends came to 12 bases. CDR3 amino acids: CASSLDRVWPDTQYF. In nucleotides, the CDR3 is TGTGCCAGCAGCTTGGACAGGGTTTGGCCAGATACGCAGTATTTT.

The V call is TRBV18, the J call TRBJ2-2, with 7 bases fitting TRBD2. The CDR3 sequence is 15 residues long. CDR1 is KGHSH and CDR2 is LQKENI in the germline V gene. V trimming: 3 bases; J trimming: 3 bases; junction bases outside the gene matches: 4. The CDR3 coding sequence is TGTGCCAGCTCACCGGCGGGGGACTACACCGGGGAGCTGTTTTTT. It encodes CASSPAGDYTGELFF.

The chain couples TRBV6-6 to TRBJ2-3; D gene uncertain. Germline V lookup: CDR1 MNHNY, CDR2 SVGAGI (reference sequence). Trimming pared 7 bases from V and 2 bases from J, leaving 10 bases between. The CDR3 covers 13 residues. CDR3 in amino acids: CASNSQSTDTQYF. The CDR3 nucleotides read TGTGCCAGCAACAGTCAATCCACAGATACGCAGTATTTT.

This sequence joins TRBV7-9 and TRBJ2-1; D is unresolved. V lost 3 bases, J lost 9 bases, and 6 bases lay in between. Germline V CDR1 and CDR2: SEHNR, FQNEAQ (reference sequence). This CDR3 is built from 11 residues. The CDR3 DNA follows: TGTGCCAGCAGCTTCGCTAGTGAGCAGTTCTTC. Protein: CASSFASEQFF.

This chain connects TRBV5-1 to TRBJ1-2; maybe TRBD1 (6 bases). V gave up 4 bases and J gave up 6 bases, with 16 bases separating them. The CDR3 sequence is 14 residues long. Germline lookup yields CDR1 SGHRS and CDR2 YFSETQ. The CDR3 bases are TGCGCCAGCAGCCGAAACCGAGGGGGGGATGGCTACACCTTC. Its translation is CASSRNRGGDGYTF.

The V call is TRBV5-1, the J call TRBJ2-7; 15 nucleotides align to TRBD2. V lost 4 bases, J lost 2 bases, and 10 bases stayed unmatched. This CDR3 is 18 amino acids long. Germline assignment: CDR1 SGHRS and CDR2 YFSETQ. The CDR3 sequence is CASSLGLAGGFLAYEQYF. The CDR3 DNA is TGCGCCAGCAGCCTGGGACTAGCGGGGGGCTTTCTTGCCTACGAGCAGTACTTC.